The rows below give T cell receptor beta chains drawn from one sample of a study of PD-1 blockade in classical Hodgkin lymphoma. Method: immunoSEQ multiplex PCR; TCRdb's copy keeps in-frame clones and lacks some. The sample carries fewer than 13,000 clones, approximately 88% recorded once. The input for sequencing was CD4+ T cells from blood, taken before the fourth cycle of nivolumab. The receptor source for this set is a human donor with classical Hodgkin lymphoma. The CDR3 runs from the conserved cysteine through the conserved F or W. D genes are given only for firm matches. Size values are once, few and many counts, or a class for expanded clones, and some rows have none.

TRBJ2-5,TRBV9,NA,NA,CASSVGTLQETQYF,TGTGCCAGCAGCGTAGGGACTCTACAAGAGACCCAGTACTTC
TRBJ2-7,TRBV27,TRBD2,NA,CASRPVGLAGNSYEQYF,TGTGCCAGCAGGCCTGTCGGACTAGCGGGGAACTCCTACGAGCAGTACTTC
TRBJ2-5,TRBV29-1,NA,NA,CSVNLQGLRETQYF,TGCAGCGTGAACCTACAGGGCTTGCGGGAGACCCAGTACTTC
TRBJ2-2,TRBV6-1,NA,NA,CASSTTANTGELFF,TGTGCCAGCAGTACGACAGCGAACACCGGGGAGCTGTTTTTT
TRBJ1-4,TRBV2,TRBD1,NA,CASIQGQGIEKLFF,TGTGCCAGCATCCAAGGACAGGGAATAGAAAAACTGTTTTTT
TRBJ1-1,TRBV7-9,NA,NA,CASSLKKGDTEAFF,TGTGCCAGCAGCTTAAAGAAGGGGGACACTGAAGCTTTCTTT
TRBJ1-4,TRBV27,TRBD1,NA,CASSPDRGLEKLFF,TGTGCCAGCAGCCCGGACAGGGGGCTTGAAAAACTGTTTTTT
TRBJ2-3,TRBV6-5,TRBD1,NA,CASSQLQGAGDTQYF,TGTGCCAGCAGTCAGCTCCAGGGGGCCGGGGATACGCAGTATTTT
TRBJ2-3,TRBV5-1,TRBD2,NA,CASSTSGGFTDTQYF,TGCGCCAGCTCTACTAGCGGGGGGTTCACAGATACGCAGTATTTT
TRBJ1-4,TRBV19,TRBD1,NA,CASTDRGRRDNEKLFF,TGTGCCAGCACCGACAGGGGAAGAAGGGATAATGAAAAACTGTTTTTT
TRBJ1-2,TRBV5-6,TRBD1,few,CASSFRQGGGYTF,TGTGCCAGCAGCTTTCGACAGGGGGGCGGCTACACCTTC
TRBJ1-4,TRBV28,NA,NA,CASRSIQAPREKLFF,TGTGCCAGCAGATCAATCCAGGCGCCAAGGGAAAAACTGTTTTTT
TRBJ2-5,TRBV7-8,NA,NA,CASSLGTVQETQYF,TGTGCCAGCAGCTTAGGGACAGTCCAAGAGACCCAGTACTTC
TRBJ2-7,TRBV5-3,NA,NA,CARSLASHSYEQYF,TGTGCCAGAAGCTTGGCGAGTCACTCCTACGAGCAGTACTTC
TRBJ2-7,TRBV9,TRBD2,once,CASSPRGGRSAYEQYF,TGTGCCAGCAGCCCAAGGGGAGGGAGGAGTGCCTACGAGCAGTACTTC